The 9 T cell receptor beta chains reported below all come from one sample, sequenced in a study of CD8 T cells in Susac syndrome. About 0.5 to 1 ug RNA was reverse transcribed with random hexamers. One entry per CDR3 protein, called by TCRdb with MiXCR from the immunoSEQ multiplex PCR reads. The data contain roughly 200,000 distinct CDR3 sequences, under 97% of them singletons. Source material: CD4+ T cells from PBMCs. These receptors all stem from a human donor with multiple sclerosis.

J is TRBJ2-7 and V is TRBV6-6; D not resolved. This CDR3 has 16 amino acids. V was pared by 0 bases and J by 0 bases, with 12 bases between. CDR1 and CDR2 (germline): MNHNY, SVGAGI (reference sequence). Here the CDR3 reads CASSYSGYGSSYEQYF. CDR3 nucleotides: TGTGCCAGCAGTTACTCAGGGTATGGGTCCTCCTACGAGCAGTACTTC.

CDR3 sequence (DNA): TGTGCCAGCAGCTCTACAGTGTTTGGTAACTATGGCTACACCTTC. Its translation is CASSSTVFGNYGYTF. The V and J genes are TRBV13 and TRBJ1-2, with D uncertain. This CDR3 is built from 15 residues. CDR1 is PRHDT and CDR2 is FYEKMQ in the germline V gene (reference sequence). V was clipped by 4 bases and J by 1 base, with 13 bases between them.

This rearrangement joins TRBV30 to TRBJ1-4; no definite D call. This CDR3 is built from 15 residues. Germline V gives CDR1 GTSNPN, CDR2 SVGIG (reference sequence). Trimming removed 5 bases from V and 6 bases from J, with 19 bases in between. The CDR3 sequence is CAWGDGGLPDEKLFF. The CDR3 nucleotides are TGTGCCTGGGGCGACGGTGGCCTACCAGATGAAAAACTGTTTTTT.

V gene TRBV19 combines with J gene TRBJ2-1, with D possibly being TRBD1 (5 bases). Trimming pared 10 bases from V and 1 base from J, leaving 11 bases between. The V gene's germline CDR1 is LNHDA and CDR2 SQIVND (reference sequence). This CDR3 is built from 13 residues. The CDR3 DNA reads TGTGCCACCGGACAACTATCCTACAATGAGCAGTTCTTC. This gives the protein CATGQLSYNEQFF.

This clonotype is a singleton in its sample. V usage is TRBV29-1 and J usage is TRBJ1-3; TRBD1 aligns across 7 bases. Trimming took 7 bases from V and 1 from J; bases not matched to a gene: 4. Germline CDR1 and CDR2: SQVTM and ANQGSEA. The CDR3 has 13 amino acids. CDR3 loop: CSAQGRSGNTIYF. The DNA of the CDR3 is TGCAGCGCACAGGGGAGGTCTGGAAACACCATATATTTT.

The chain employs TRBV9 and TRBJ2-1; D perhaps matches TRBD2 (5 bases). CDR3 length: 17 amino acids. Trimming pared 0 bases from V and 7 bases from J, leaving 20 bases between. CDR1 SGDLS and CDR2 YYNGEE come from the germline V gene. This chain's CDR3 is CASSVDPQTGIVNEQFF. The CDR3 DNA follows: TGTGCCAGCAGCGTAGATCCCCAAACGGGAATCGTGAATGAGCAGTTCTTC.

The J gene is TRBJ2-7, the V gene TRBV20-1; 10 bases fit TRBD2. V dropped 3 bases and J dropped 3; count of bases not matched to a gene: 8. In germline, CDR1 is DFQATT, CDR2 SNEGSKA (reference sequence). This CDR3 has 15 amino acids. CDR3: CSASPLTSGFYEQYF. DNA for the CDR3: TGCAGTGCTAGCCCCCTGACTAGCGGGTTCTACGAGCAGTACTTC.

Only one count was recorded for this clonotype. The chain links TRBV5-1 to TRBJ2-4, with TRBD1 matching over 8 bases. The CDR3 extends over 16 amino acids. The V segment lost 4 bases and the J segment 9 bases; nucleotides outside the gene matches: 15. Germline V gene lookup returns CDR1 SGHRS and CDR2 YFSETQ. As DNA, the CDR3 is TGCGCCAGCAGCGCCCCCGAGACAGGGGAGAATGCCATTCAGTACTTC. Translating it yields CASSAPETGENAIQYF.

V and J are TRBV7-8 and TRBJ2-2; 10 bases match TRBD1. This CDR3 is 14 amino acids long. Trimming took 6 bases from V and 7 from J; bases not matched to a gene: 5. Per the germline V gene, CDR1 is SGHVS and CDR2 is FQNEAQ. CDR3 in amino acids: CASRWDRGHGELFF. As DNA, the CDR3 is TGTGCCAGCAGATGGGACAGGGGCCACGGGGAGCTGTTTTTT.